This T cell receptor (beta chain) was recorded in a study of T cells in Graves' hyperthyroidism and ophthalmopathy. A note on this clonotype: What it binds is not known.

CDR1 is LNHDA, CDR2 SQIVND, per germline (reference sequence). The V gene lost 2 bases and the J gene lost 4 bases, with 8 bases spanning the gap. This CDR3 is 13 amino acids long. From RNA transcripts, TCR beta CDR3 regions were amplified. The TCR CDR3 was amplified in a first-round RT-PCR using the HTBI primer set. TCRdb analysed the multiplex PCR reads with MiXCR anew, one entry per CDR3 protein. The profile shows about 460,000 distinct CDR3 sequences, about 20% of them singletons. Findings and limits, study-wide: Blood also held most thyroid clonotypes expanded beyond 0.001.

The TCR comes from a woman between 65 and 79 years old with Graves' ophthalmopathy. Sequencing was performed on blood. The gene calls are TRBV19 and TRBJ2-5; D is unclear. The CDR3, as DNA: TGTGCCAGTAGTATATCCAGGAGAGAGACCCAGTACTTC. This encodes CASSISRRETQYF.